Sequencing of this TCR beta chain was carried out in a study of OX40 agonist ivuxolimab in advanced cancers. This clone was detected only once. The germline V gene has CDR1 SEHNR and CDR2 FQNEAQ (reference sequence). CDR3 size: 15 residues. V trimming: 4 bases; J trimming: 2 bases; junction bases outside the gene matches: 5. Data came from immunoSEQ multiplex PCR; TCRdb stores just in-frame clones and leaves some out. The data hold over 75,000 clones, with about 90% observed a single time. Here the sequenced sample was CD4+ or CD8+ T cells sorted from blood, taken in a trial of the OX40 agonist ivuxolimab. The source is an adult with an advanced solid tumor such as melanoma, head and neck, liver or kidney cancer. This chain links TRBV7-9 with TRBJ2-1; 7 bases match TRBD1. Here the CDR3 DNA reads TGTGCCAGCAGCTCCACCGGGACAGCCTACAATGAGCAGTTCTTC. Residues: CASSSTGTAYNEQFF.